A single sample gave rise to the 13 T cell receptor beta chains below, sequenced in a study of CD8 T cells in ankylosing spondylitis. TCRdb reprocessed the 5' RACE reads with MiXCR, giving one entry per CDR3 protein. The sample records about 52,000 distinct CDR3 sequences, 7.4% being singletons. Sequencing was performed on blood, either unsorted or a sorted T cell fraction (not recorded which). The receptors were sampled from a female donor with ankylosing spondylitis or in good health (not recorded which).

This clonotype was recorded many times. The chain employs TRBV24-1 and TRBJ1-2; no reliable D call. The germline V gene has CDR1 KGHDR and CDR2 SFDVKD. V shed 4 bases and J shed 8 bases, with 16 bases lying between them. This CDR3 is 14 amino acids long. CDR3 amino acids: CATSDPTVGGGYTF. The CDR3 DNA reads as TGTGCCACCAGTGACCCTACGGTCGGCGGCGGCTACACCTTC.

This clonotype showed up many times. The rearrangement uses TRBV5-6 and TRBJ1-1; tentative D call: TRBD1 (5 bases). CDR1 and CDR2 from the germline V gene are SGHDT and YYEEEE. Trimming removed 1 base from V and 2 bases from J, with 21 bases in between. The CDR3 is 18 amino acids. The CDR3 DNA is TGTGCCAGCAGCTTGTGGGGGGACCTTACGGCTTTTAACACTGAAGCTTTCTTT. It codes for CASSLWGDLTAFNTEAFF.

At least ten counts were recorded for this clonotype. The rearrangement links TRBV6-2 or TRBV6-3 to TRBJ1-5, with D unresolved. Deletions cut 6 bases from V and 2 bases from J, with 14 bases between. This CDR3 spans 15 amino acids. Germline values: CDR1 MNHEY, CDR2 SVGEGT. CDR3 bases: TGTGCCAGCAGGCCCAGGAATTGGGGCAATCAGCCCCAGCATTTT. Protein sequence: CASRPRNWGNQPQHF.

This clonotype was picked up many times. CDR3 sequence (DNA): TGTGCCAGCAGCTTGAAAACAGGGAGGGACAACTATGGCTACACCTTC. Its protein product is CASSLKTGRDNYGYTF. The rearrangement links TRBV5-5 to TRBJ1-2, with D possibly TRBD1 on 6 matching bases. Germline CDR1 is SGHKS and CDR2 is YYEKEE (reference sequence). V lost 1 base, J lost 2 bases, and 15 bases lay in between. The CDR3 sequence is 16 residues long.

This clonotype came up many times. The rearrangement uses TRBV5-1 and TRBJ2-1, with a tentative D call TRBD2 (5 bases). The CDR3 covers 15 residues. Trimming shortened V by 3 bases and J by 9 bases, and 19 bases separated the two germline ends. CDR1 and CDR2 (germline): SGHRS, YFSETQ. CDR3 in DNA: TGCGCCAGCAGCTCTACGACTTCGCTAGCTGTTGAGCAGTTCTTC. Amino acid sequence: CASSSTTSLAVEQFF.

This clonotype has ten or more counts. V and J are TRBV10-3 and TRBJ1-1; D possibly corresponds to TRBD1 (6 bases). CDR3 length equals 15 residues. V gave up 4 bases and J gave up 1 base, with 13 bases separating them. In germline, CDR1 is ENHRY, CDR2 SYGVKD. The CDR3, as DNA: TGTGCCATCAGTGGGGGCAGGGGCAAGAACACTGAAGCTTTCTTT. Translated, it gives CAISGGRGKNTEAFF.

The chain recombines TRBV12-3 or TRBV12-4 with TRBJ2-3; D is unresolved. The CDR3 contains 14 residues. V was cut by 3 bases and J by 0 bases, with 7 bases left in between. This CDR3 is CASSFGRSTDTQYF. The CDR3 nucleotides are TGTGCCAGCAGTTTCGGACGGAGCACAGATACGCAGTATTTT.

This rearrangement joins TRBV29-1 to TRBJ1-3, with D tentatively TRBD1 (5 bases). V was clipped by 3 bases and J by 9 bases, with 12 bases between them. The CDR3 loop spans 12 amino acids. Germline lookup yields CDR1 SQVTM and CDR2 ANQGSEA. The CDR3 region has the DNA TGCAGCGTTGAGTCCGGGGCAGCCACCATATATTTT. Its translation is CSVESGAATIYF.

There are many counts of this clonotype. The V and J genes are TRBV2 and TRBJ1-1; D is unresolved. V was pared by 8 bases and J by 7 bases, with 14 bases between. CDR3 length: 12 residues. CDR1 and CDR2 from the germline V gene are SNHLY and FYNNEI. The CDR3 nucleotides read TGTGCCAGCGTCGGTTTCCCCTTTGAAGCTTTCTTT. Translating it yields CASVGFPFEAFF.

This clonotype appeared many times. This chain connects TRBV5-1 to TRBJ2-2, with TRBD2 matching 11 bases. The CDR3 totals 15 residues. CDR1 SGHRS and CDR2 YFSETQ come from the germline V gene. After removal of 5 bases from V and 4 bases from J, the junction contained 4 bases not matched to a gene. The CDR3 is CASRPTSGSTGELFF. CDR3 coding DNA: TGCGCCAGCAGGCCAACTAGCGGGAGCACCGGGGAGCTGTTTTTT.

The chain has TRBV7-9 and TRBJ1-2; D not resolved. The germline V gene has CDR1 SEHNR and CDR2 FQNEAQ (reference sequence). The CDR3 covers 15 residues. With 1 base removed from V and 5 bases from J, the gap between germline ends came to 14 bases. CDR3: CASSLGGEREYGYTF. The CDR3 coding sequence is TGTGCCAGCAGCTTAGGTGGGGAGAGGGAGTATGGCTACACCTTC.

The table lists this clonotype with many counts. This chain's CDR3 is CASSFGEGSQPQHF. The CDR3 DNA is TGTGCCAGCAGCTTTGGTGAGGGCAGTCAGCCCCAGCATTTT. This chain connects TRBV7-6 to TRBJ1-5, with unresolved D. The germline gives CDR1 SGHVS, CDR2 FNYEAQ. The CDR3 covers 14 residues. Trimming took off 3 bases at V and 6 bases at J, with 12 bases between the two ends.

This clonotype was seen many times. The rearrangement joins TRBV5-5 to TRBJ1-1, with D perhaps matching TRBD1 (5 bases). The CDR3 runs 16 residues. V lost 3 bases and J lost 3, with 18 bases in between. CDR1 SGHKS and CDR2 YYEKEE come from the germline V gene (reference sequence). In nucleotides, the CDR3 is TGTGCCAGCAGCTCGCATGTCGCGCAGGGCGACACTGAAGCTTTCTTT. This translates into CASSSHVAQGDTEAFF.